Presented here are 19 T cell receptor beta chains from one specimen sequenced in a study of blood T cell repertoires in COVID-19. The assay was immunoSEQ multiplex PCR, and TCRdb's table has in-frame clones only and misses some. Here the sample spans around 130,000 clones, about 89% being singletons. The sample comprised peripheral blood. The receptors were sampled from a woman aged 55-70 years with acute or convalescent COVID-19.

This chain joins TRBV7-2 and TRBJ1-1, with a possible D match to TRBD1 (6 bases). Germline V gene data show CDR1 as SGHTA and CDR2 as FQGNSA. The CDR3 runs 14 residues. V lost 2 bases, J lost 5 bases, and 12 bases lay in between. The CDR3 here is CASSLKGGGTEAFF. The CDR3 DNA sequence: TGTGCCAGCAGCTTAAAGGGGGGGGGAACTGAAGCTTTCTTT.

The V and J genes are TRBV6-5 and TRBJ1-6, with D maybe TRBD1 (5 bases). The V gene's germline CDR1 is MNHEY and CDR2 SVGAGI. The CDR3 is 14 residues long. The V end was cut by 2 bases, the J end by 10 bases, with 12 bases between. DNA for the CDR3: TGTGCCAGCAGTTACCCAGGGATACAGTCACCCCTCCACTTT. Its translation: CASSYPGIQSPLHF.

V and J are TRBV5-4 and TRBJ1-3, with TRBD1 identical over 9 bases. Unmatched junction bases numbered 7, after V lost 0 bases and J lost 0 bases. Germline CDR1 is SGHNT and CDR2 is YYREEE (reference sequence). The CDR3 runs 18 residues. The CDR3 DNA reads TGTGCCAGCAGCTTGGGTACAGGGGGCGCCGTCTCTGGAAACACCATATATTTT. It codes for CASSLGTGGAVSGNTIYF.

The chain joins TRBV6-6 to TRBJ1-2; a possible D gene is TRBD1 (6 bases). Germline values: CDR1 MNHNY, CDR2 SVGAGI (reference sequence). The CDR3 covers 17 residues. V lost 5 bases, J lost 6 bases, and 25 bases lay in between. This CDR3 reads CASSRYTWGGASNGYTF. CDR3 coding DNA: TGTGCCAGCAGTCGCTATACGTGGGGGGGCGCTTCCAATGGCTACACCTTC.

This clone was found once. The gene calls are TRBV19 and TRBJ1-2; D is ambiguous. Germline CDR1 and CDR2: LNHDA and SQIVND (reference sequence). The germline V and J ends were trimmed by 6 bases and 1 base, with 15 bases remaining between them. This CDR3 contains 15 residues. The CDR3 DNA reads TGTGCCAGTAGAGATCCAGGACGGGATAACTATGGCTACACCTTC. Translating it yields CASRDPGRDNYGYTF. The full variable domain, rest sourced from reference TRBV19 and TRBJ1-2, is DGGITQSPKYLFRKEGQNVTLSCEQNLNHDAMYWYRQDPGQGLRLIYYSQIVNDFQKGDIAEGYSVSREKKESFPLTVTSAQKNPTAFYLCASRDPGRDNYGYTFGSGTRLTVV.

The rearrangement uses TRBV3-1 (or the pseudogene TRBV3-2) and TRBJ2-1; 8 bases map to TRBD1. The CDR3 length is 15 residues. Unmatched junction bases numbered 10, after V lost 4 bases and J lost 8 bases. Germline lookup yields CDR1 LGHDT and CDR2 YNNKEL (reference sequence). The CDR3 spells CASSPIGQGGDEQFF. CDR3 sequence (DNA): TGTGCCAGCAGCCCTATCGGACAGGGAGGCGATGAGCAGTTCTTC.

This chain connects TRBV7-3 to TRBJ2-2, with D hard to call. Germline V gene sequence: CDR1 SGHTA, CDR2 FQGTGA. Trimming took off 4 bases at V and 5 bases at J, with 5 bases between the two ends. CDR3 size: 12 residues. In DNA form, the CDR3 reads TGTGCCAGCAGCTCCATTACCGGGGAGCTGTTTTTT. Protein sequence: CASSSITGELFF.

V usage is TRBV19 and J usage is TRBJ2-1, with TRBD2 as a possible D gene (6 bases). V lost 3 bases and J 7 bases, leaving 19 bases between the germline ends. Germline lookup yields CDR1 LNHDA and CDR2 SQIVND (reference sequence). This CDR3 is built from 16 residues. This CDR3 reads CASSIRIREFKNEQFF. In DNA, the CDR3 is TGTGCCAGTAGTATCCGTATCCGGGAGTTTAAGAATGAGCAGTTCTTC.

As for this clone: This sample includes further DNA sequences coding for the same CDR3. The chain links TRBV3-1 (or the pseudogene TRBV3-2) to TRBJ1-1, with 7 bases that match TRBD1. CDR3 length: 14 amino acids. The trim removed 2 bases at V and 4 bases at J, leaving 4 bases unmatched. In germline, CDR1 is LGHDT, CDR2 YNNKEL (reference sequence). CDR3 nucleotides: TGTGCCAGCAGCCAAATTCAGGGGGGCACTGAAGCTTTCTTT. This codes for CASSQIQGGTEAFF.

The chain couples TRBV6-5 to TRBJ1-1, with a tentative D call TRBD1 (6 bases). The CDR3 covers 14 residues. The germline gives CDR1 MNHEY, CDR2 SVGAGI. With 7 bases removed from V and 1 base from J, the gap between germline ends came to 13 bases. DNA of the CDR3: TGTGCCAGCACCTTCTCACAGGGGAACACTGAAGCTTTCTTT. As protein: CASTFSQGNTEAFF.

This chain links TRBV10-3 with TRBJ2-5; 7 nucleotides agree with TRBD2. Germline V gives CDR1 ENHRY, CDR2 SYGVKD. This CDR3 has 13 amino acids. V was pared by 6 bases and J by 1 base, with 2 bases of the junction left unmatched. This chain's CDR3 is CAIRGTTQETQYF. The CDR3 coding sequence is TGTGCCATCAGGGGGACTACCCAAGAGACCCAGTACTTC.

The CDR3 nucleotides read TGTGCCAGTAAAGAGTCCCGGGCTGGAAACACCATATATTTT. This gives the protein CASKESRAGNTIYF. V is TRBV27 and J is TRBJ1-3; D call uncertain. Germline V gene data show CDR1 as MNHEY and CDR2 as SMNVEV (reference sequence). CDR3 length: 14 amino acids. Trimming took off 9 bases at V and 2 bases at J, with 14 bases between the two ends.

The CDR3 bases are TGTGCCAGCAGCCAAGTCCGCGCCTATAATTCACCCCTCCACTTT. Encoded protein: CASSQVRAYNSPLHF. The V and J genes are TRBV3-1 (or the pseudogene TRBV3-2) and TRBJ1-6; no firm D call. Germline V CDR1 and CDR2: LGHDT, YNNKEL (reference sequence). Trimming cost V 1 base and J 2 bases, with 6 bases left between them. This CDR3 comprises 15 residues.

This clone was observed a handful of times. In DNA, the CDR3 is TGCGCCAGCAGTGAGACAGGGAGGGCCGGGGAGCTGTTTTTT. It encodes CASSETGRAGELFF. This sequence joins TRBV10-1 and TRBJ2-2; possible D gene TRBD2, 7 bases. The CDR3 sequence is 14 residues long. V lost 2 bases, J lost 6 bases, and 10 bases lay in between. Germline lookup yields CDR1 WNHNN and CDR2 SYGVQD (reference sequence).

V gene TRBV10-1 combines with J gene TRBJ2-2, with no clear D. Germline CDR1 is WNHNN and CDR2 is SYGVQD (reference sequence). The CDR3 sequence is 15 residues long. The ends were cut back, 4 bases at V and 0 bases at J, with 9 bases in the middle. CDR3 sequence reads: CASSVNGANTGELFF. The CDR3 bases are TGCGCCAGCAGTGTAAACGGAGCGAACACCGGGGAGCTGTTTTTT.

The chain employs TRBV19 and TRBJ1-5; the D gene is possibly TRBD1 (5 bases). The CDR3 totals 16 residues. Trimming took off 3 bases at V and 1 base at J, with 13 bases between the two ends. CDR1 LNHDA and CDR2 SQIVND come from the germline V gene (reference sequence). CDR3 DNA: TGTGCCAGTAGTATCGGTGGGCAGGGCAGCAATCAGCCCCAGCATTTT. Protein sequence: CASSIGGQGSNQPQHF.

The gene calls are TRBV19 and TRBJ1-2; D perhaps matches TRBD1 (5 bases). This CDR3 spans 13 amino acids. Germline values: CDR1 LNHDA, CDR2 SQIVND (reference sequence). V gave up 1 base and J gave up 6 bases, with 9 bases separating them. CDR3 nucleotides: TGTGCCAGTAGTATAGGCCAGGGCCATGGCTACACCTTC. Translated, it gives CASSIGQGHGYTF.

The rearrangement joins TRBV7-9 to TRBJ2-2; TRBD1 might be the D (6 bases). CDR1 and CDR2 from the germline V gene are SEHNR and FQNEAQ (reference sequence). The CDR3 is made up of 16 amino acids. Trimming took 6 bases from V and 4 from J, leaving 18 bases between them. The CDR3 loop reads CASSSTPDSGTGELFF. The CDR3 DNA reads TGTGCCAGCAGTTCTACGCCGGACAGCGGCACCGGGGAGCTGTTTTTT.

This chain joins TRBV15 and TRBJ1-4, with D hard to call. Germline V gives CDR1 LNHNV, CDR2 YYDKDF (reference sequence). Between the trimmed V and J ends, which lost 2 bases and 8 bases, there was a span of 12 bases. This CDR3 is 14 amino acids long. This CDR3 is CATSRQSSGEKLFF. The CDR3 DNA reads TGTGCCACCAGCAGACAATCAAGTGGCGAAAAACTGTTTTTT.